This T cell receptor (beta chain) comes out of a study of blood T cell repertoires in COVID-19. Background on the study: The cDNA or gDNA used as material had been derived from T cells, B-cell-depleted T cells, or PBMCs.

In the original analysis: Reference gene primer amplification gave estimated nucleated cell counts. The protocol was immunoSEQ multiplex PCR, while the TCRdb copy is restricted to in-frame clones and leaves out a portion. V, J and clone size were drawn from that table, and D and trimming were deduced from the DNA. The profile shows hundreds of thousands of clones, more than 85% of them singletons. The sequence derives from a man between 65 and 85 years old with acute or convalescent COVID-19. Sequenced: peripheral blood.

The CDR3 sequence: CASSPRVLSNTGELFF. The DNA for the CDR3 is TGTGCCAGCAGTCCCCGGGTTCTTAGTAACACCGGGGAGCTGTTTTTT. The chain has TRBV28 and TRBJ2-2; D not certain. Deletions cut 5 bases from V and 2 bases from J, with 15 bases between. The CDR3 has 16 residues. Germline values: CDR1 MDHEN, CDR2 SYDVKM.